Given below is one TCR beta chain in context. The antigen is unknown. This sample was included in a study of CD8+CD57+ T cells in acquired aplastic anemia. Germline CDR1 SEHNR, CDR2 FQNEAQ (reference sequence). The CDR3 runs 20 residues. The germline V and J ends were trimmed by 4 bases and 1 base, with 25 bases remaining between them. The patients chosen for sequencing had shown expansion of CD8+CD57+ cells (detected by flow cytometry). Whole-study findings and limits: Common to patients and controls were roughly 30 CD8+ CDR3 sequences.

For CDR3 and TCR beta VDJ profiling, genomic DNA was the template used. TCRdb called the reads again in MiXCR, with one record for every CDR3 protein. The sample includes a few hundred thousand distinct CDR3 sequences, approximately 57% of them seen just once. This TCR was sampled from a human donor with aplastic anemia. This sequence joins TRBV7-9 and TRBJ2-2, with D possibly being TRBD1 (5 bases). Sequencing was performed on sorted CD4+, CD8+, or CD8+CD57+ T cells (not recorded which) from PBMCs. The DNA for the CDR3 is TGTGCCAGCAGCTCCTCCCGGTGGCAGGGTCCCGGAAAGAACACCGGGGAGCTGTTTTTT. Protein: CASSSSRWQGPGKNTGELFF.